The rows below give T cell receptor beta chains drawn from one sample of a study of blood T cell repertoires in COVID-19. Repertoires were generated with immunoSEQ multiplex PCR, while TCRdb's copy carries only in-frame clones and drops some. The sample yields 35,000 to 45,000 clones, around four fifths seen once. The material sequenced was peripheral blood. The receptor source for this set is a human donor in a cohort sampled during active COVID-19. The CDR3 runs from the conserved cysteine through the conserved F or W. D genes are given only for firm matches. Expanded clones get a size class; other rows say once, few or many, or leave the size out.

>NA|TRBV6-5|NA|TRBJ1-1
CASRFNTGLAEAFF
TGTGCCAGCAGATTCAACACAGGGTTGGCTGAAGCTTTCTTT
>NA|TRBV27|NA|TRBJ1-5
CASSVAGKNQPQHF
TGTGCCAGCAGTGTAGCAGGGAAGAATCAGCCCCAGCATTTT
>few|TRBV7-8|TRBD1|TRBJ1-4
CASSYLPRGRRDEKLFF
TGTGCCAGCAGCTACCTACCCAGGGGGCGGAGGGATGAAAAACTGTTTTTT
>few|TRBV2|NA|TRBJ1-3
CASKESGSGNTIYF
TGTGCCAGTAAGGAGTCGGGCTCTGGAAACACCATATATTTT
>NA|TRBV11-3|TRBD2|TRBJ2-1
CASSQTSGAYNEQFF
TGTGCCAGCAGCCAGACTAGCGGGGCCTACAATGAGCAGTTCTTC
>NA|TRBV5-1|NA|TRBJ2-4
CASSVQGRAKNIQYF
TGCGCCAGCAGCGTACAGGGCCGGGCCAAAAACATTCAGTACTTC
>NA|TRBV5-1|TRBD1|TRBJ1-6
CASSWGTAGSYNSPLHF
TGCGCCAGCAGCTGGGGGACAGCCGGCTCCTATAATTCACCCCTCCACTTT
>NA|TRBV7-2|NA|TRBJ2-3
CASSPPADTQYF
TGTGCCAGCAGTCCCCCCGCGGATACGCAGTATTTT
>NA|TRBV7-3|NA|TRBJ1-6
CASSLWDKVPGSYNSPLHF
TGTGCCAGCAGCTTATGGGACAAGGTCCCGGGGTCCTATAATTCACCCCTCCACTTT
>NA|TRBV27|NA|TRBJ1-2
CASSSQGYGYTF
TGTGCCAGCAGTTCACAGGGTTATGGCTACACCTTC
>NA|TRBV6-2/TRBV6-3|TRBD1|TRBJ2-1
CASSLDRGYNEQFF
TGTGCCAGCAGTTTAGACAGGGGGTACAATGAGCAGTTCTTC
>few|TRBV7-8|TRBD1|TRBJ1-6
CASSPVGGTASASPLHF
TGTGCCAGCAGCCCCGTTGGGGGGACAGCATCCGCCTCACCCCTCCACTTT
>NA|TRBV2|NA|TRBJ2-1
CASSFLVSNEQFF
TGTGCCAGCAGTTTTTTAGTCTCTAATGAGCAGTTCTTC
>NA|TRBV11-3|TRBD1|TRBJ1-2
CASREPGTGGGGYTF
TGTGCCAGCAGGGAACCTGGGACAGGGGGTGGTGGCTACACCTTC
>few|TRBV7-9|NA|TRBJ1-5
CASSPDNQPQHF
TGTGCCAGCAGCCCAGACAATCAGCCCCAGCATTTT
>NA|TRBV7-9|TRBD1|TRBJ2-7
CASSRTGGPPYEQYF
TGTGCCAGCAGCCGGACAGGGGGTCCTCCCTACGAGCAGTACTTC
>NA|TRBV7-2|TRBD2|TRBJ2-5
CASSLASGGEETQYF
TGTGCCAGCAGCTTAGCTAGCGGGGGGGAAGAGACCCAGTACTTC
>NA|TRBV10-3|TRBD2|TRBJ2-4
CAISVQAGGQDIQYF
TGTGCCATCAGTGTTCAAGCGGGGGGTCAGGACATTCAGTACTTC
>NA|TRBV2|NA|TRBJ2-5
CASSELPQETQYF
TGTGCCAGCAGTGAACTCCCCCAAGAGACCCAGTACTTC
>NA|TRBV6-5|NA|TRBJ1-1
CASSYVLGMNTEAFF
TGTGCCAGCAGTTACGTGCTAGGAATGAACACTGAAGCTTTCTTT
>NA|TRBV11-2|TRBD1|TRBJ2-7
CASSRTGPISSYEQYF
TGTGCCAGCAGCCGGACAGGGCCGATCAGCTCCTACGAGCAGTACTTC
>NA|TRBV27|TRBD2|TRBJ2-1
CASSLAGGYNEQFF
TGTGCCAGCAGTTTAGCGGGGGGATACAATGAGCAGTTCTTC
>NA|TRBV5-1|NA|TRBJ1-3
CASSLTGFGNTIYF
TGCGCCAGCAGCTTAACGGGGTTTGGAAACACCATATATTTT
>NA|TRBV5-1|TRBD1|TRBJ2-5
CASSQGAAHQETQYF
TGCGCCAGCAGTCAGGGGGCAGCCCATCAAGAGACCCAGTACTTC
>NA|TRBV6-2/TRBV6-3|TRBD2|TRBJ2-1
CASSGLAGGHEQFF
TGTGCCAGCAGTGGGCTAGCGGGGGGGCATGAGCAGTTCTTC
>NA|TRBV5-1|TRBD1|TRBJ1-1
CASSQRQGWTEAFF
TGCGCCAGCAGTCAACGACAGGGATGGACTGAAGCTTTCTTT
>NA|TRBV5-4|TRBD2|TRBJ2-2
CASSLERAGEGGELFF
TGTGCCAGCAGCTTGGAGCGAGCGGGGGAAGGCGGGGAGCTGTTTTTT
>NA|TRBV21-1|NA|TRBJ1-4
CASSKATTGPIELFF
TGTGCCAGCAGCAAAGCGACAACAGGACCTATCGAACTGTTTTTT
>NA|TRBV2|TRBD2|TRBJ2-5
CASSTGTNHF
TGTGCCAGCAGCACCGGGACTAATCACTTC
>NA|TRBV28|NA|TRBJ2-3
CASSPAGIGADTQYF
TGTGCCAGCAGTCCAGCAGGGATCGGTGCAGATACGCAGTATTTT
>NA|TRBV18|TRBD1|TRBJ1-1
CASSPLWDRKNTEAFF
TGTGCCAGCTCACCTCTTTGGGACAGGAAAAACACTGAAGCTTTCTTT
>NA|TRBV2|NA|TRBJ1-3
CASSNPHYQTGTSGNTIYF
TGTGCCAGCAGTAATCCACACTACCAGACAGGTACCTCTGGAAACACCATATATTTT
>NA|TRBV6-4|NA|TRBJ2-3
CASSAQNTDTQYF
TGTGCCAGCAGTGCCCAGAACACAGATACGCAGTATTTT
>NA|TRBV4-2|TRBD2|TRBJ2-6
CASSQAATSGGAGANVLTF
TGTGCCAGCAGCCAAGCAGCTACTAGCGGGGGGGCTGGGGCCAACGTCCTGACTTTC